The 29 T cell receptor beta chains presented below share a single source sample, sequenced in a study of shared clonotypes between healthy human individuals. Data came from immunoSEQ multiplex PCR; TCRdb stores just in-frame clones and leaves some out. The sample gives 1.5 million to 2.5 million clones, less than 95% of which show up once; roughly 1% is in the top ten. Naive-designated CD8 cells lacked CD45RO, were positively enriched for CCR7, and omitted terminally differentiated effector memory CD45RA+ cells. The sample taken for sequencing was naive CD8+ T cells sorted from blood. These receptors all stem from a man in his late teens or twenties in good health.

The chain carries TRBV5-6 and TRBJ2-1; D possibly matches TRBD1 or TRBD2 (5 bases each). The ends were cut back, 3 bases at V and 7 bases at J, with 11 bases in the middle. Looked up from germline, CDR1 is SGHDT and CDR2 is YYEEEE. This CDR3 spans 13 amino acids. CDR3 sequence: CASSYWGGNEQFF. CDR3 nucleotide sequence: TGTGCCAGCAGCTACTGGGGCGGGAATGAGCAGTTCTTC. The variable domain in full, with the rest retrieved from reference TRBV5-6 and TRBJ2-1, is DAGVTQSPTHLIKTRGQQVTLRCSPKSGHDTVSWYQQALGQGPQFIFQYYEEEERQRGNFPDRFSGHQFPNYSSELNVNALLLGDSALYLCASSYWGGNEQFFGPGTRLTVL.

In DNA, the CDR3 is TGTGCCAGCAGTTACAGCGCAATTAAGGGGAATGAGCAGTTCTTC. It translates to CASSYSAIKGNEQFF. The gene calls are TRBV6-5 and TRBJ2-1; weak D call: TRBD1 (5 bases). The CDR3 length is 15 residues. Trimming removed 2 bases at V and 7 bases at J, with 15 bases between. The germline V gene has CDR1 MNHEY and CDR2 SVGAGI.

The J gene is TRBJ1-6, the V gene TRBV5-4; D may be TRBD1 (6 bases). CDR3 size: 15 residues. Germline loops: CDR1 SGHNT, CDR2 YYREEE (reference sequence). Trimming pared 0 bases from V and 6 bases from J, leaving 10 bases between. The CDR3 reads CASSLEAGANSPLHF. The CDR3 nucleotides are TGTGCCAGCAGCTTGGAGGCAGGGGCTAATTCACCCCTCCACTTT.

Details on this clone: This same CDR3 is encoded by further DNA sequences in the sample. The chain couples TRBV7-6 to TRBJ2-7; D is unresolved. Germline assignment: CDR1 SGHVS and CDR2 FNYEAQ. The V end was cut by 0 bases, the J end by 2 bases, with 8 bases between. CDR3 length: 14 residues. CDR3 in amino acids: CASSLAGRAYEQYF. The CDR3 DNA reads TGTGCCAGCAGCTTAGCTGGCAGAGCCTACGAGCAGTACTTC.

This sequence joins TRBV11-1 and TRBJ1-2; perhaps TRBD1 as D (6 bases). Germline V gene data show CDR1 as SGHAT and CDR2 as FQDESV (reference sequence). Trimming removed 1 base at V and 6 bases at J, with 6 bases between. The CDR3 length is 12 residues. CDR3: CASSLGDNGYTF. The CDR3 DNA is TGTGCCAGCAGCTTAGGGGACAATGGCTACACCTTC.

The rearrangement joins TRBV27 to TRBJ2-7, with a weak D call TRBD2 (6 bases). There are 15 residues in the CDR3. Looked up from germline, CDR1 is MNHEY and CDR2 is SMNVEV (reference sequence). Trimming shortened V by 3 bases and J by 3 bases, and 15 bases separated the two germline ends. The CDR3: CASSFSPGVYYEQYF. DNA of the CDR3: TGTGCCAGCAGTTTTTCACCGGGAGTCTACTACGAGCAGTACTTC.

V gene TRBV10-3 combines with J gene TRBJ2-7, with 12 positions matching TRBD2. This CDR3 has 14 amino acids. From germline, CDR1 is ENHRY and CDR2 SYGVKD. V gave up 4 bases and J gave up 5 bases; unmatched junction bases: 3. The CDR3 loop reads CAISGTSGNNEQYF. The CDR3 DNA is TGTGCCATCAGTGGGACTAGCGGGAACAACGAGCAGTACTTC.

The V call is TRBV19, the J call TRBJ2-7, with 10 bases that match TRBD1. The germline V gene encodes CDR1 LNHDA and CDR2 SQIVND (reference sequence). This CDR3 contains 14 residues. V lost 6 bases to trimming and J lost 4 bases; unmatched junction nucleotides: 6. CDR3 protein: CASSETGGDYEQYF. The CDR3 DNA is TGTGCCAGTAGCGAGACAGGGGGCGATTACGAGCAGTACTTC. Full variable domain (outside the CDR3, taken from reference TRBV19 and TRBJ2-7): DGGITQSPKYLFRKEGQNVTLSCEQNLNHDAMYWYRQDPGQGLRLIYYSQIVNDFQKGDIAEGYSVSREKKESFPLTVTSAQKNPTAFYLCASSETGGDYEQYFGPGTRLTVT.

The V and J genes are TRBV5-4 and TRBJ2-7, with TRBD1 matching 7 bases. CDR3 length: 15 amino acids. With V trimmed by 4 bases and J by 0 bases, 7 bases remained unmatched. CDR1 and CDR2 (germline): SGHNT, YYREEE (reference sequence). For the CDR3, the DNA is TGTGCCAGCAGCCCACCGGACAGGCCCTCCTACGAGCAGTACTTC. It specifies CASSPPDRPSYEQYF. Full variable domain (outside the CDR3, taken from reference TRBV5-4 and TRBJ2-7): ETGVTQSPTHLIKTRGQQVTLRCSSQSGHNTVSWYQQALGQGPQFIFQYYREEENGRGNFPPRFSGLQFPNYSSELNVNALELDDSALYLCASSPPDRPSYEQYFGPGTRLTVT.

This sequence joins TRBV19 and TRBJ2-7; D is possibly TRBD1 or TRBD2 (5 bases each). The V gene's germline CDR1 is LNHDA and CDR2 SQIVND (reference sequence). This CDR3 is 12 amino acids long. V was clipped by 2 bases and J by 5 bases, with 7 bases between them. CDR3 in amino acids: CASSIRGDEQYF. CDR3 in DNA: TGTGCCAGTAGTATAAGAGGGGACGAGCAGTACTTC.

In the case of this clone: The sample contains more than one DNA sequence encoding this CDR3. The chain is built from TRBV7-6 and TRBJ2-2; D remains ambiguous. The CDR3 has 14 residues. V lost 2 bases and J 2 bases, leaving 6 bases between the germline ends. Germline V gene lookup returns CDR1 SGHVS and CDR2 FNYEAQ. The CDR3 is CASSLRLNTGELFF. The CDR3, as DNA: TGTGCCAGCAGCTTACGCTTAAACACCGGGGAGCTGTTTTTT.

This sequence joins TRBV9 and TRBJ1-5, with D possibly being TRBD1 (6 bases). Germline CDR1 reads SGDLS; CDR2 reads YYNGEE. V dropped 3 bases and J dropped 1 base, with 8 bases sitting between them. The length of the CDR3 is 14 residues. The CDR3 loop reads CASSDGQSNQPQHF. The CDR3 region has the DNA TGTGCCAGCAGCGACGGACAGAGCAATCAGCCCCAGCATTTT. The whole variable domain, filled in from reference TRBV9 and TRBJ1-5, reads DSGVTQTPKHLITATGQRVTLRCSPRSGDLSVYWYQQSLDQGLQFLIQYYNGEERAKGNILERFSAQQFPDLHSELNLSSLELGDSALYFCASSDGQSNQPQHFGDGTRLSIL.

The chain is built from TRBV5-1 and TRBJ1-2, with TRBD1 identical over 8 bases. The junction had 6 bases not matched to a gene; V was cut back by 0 bases and J by 5 bases. Germline CDR1 and CDR2: SGHRS and YFSETQ. The CDR3 length is 15 residues. Here the CDR3 reads CASSLASQGAYGYTF. CDR3 nucleotide sequence: TGCGCCAGCAGCTTGGCGAGTCAGGGGGCTTATGGCTACACCTTC.

The chain recombines TRBV11-2 with TRBJ2-7; D is unresolved. Germline V gives CDR1 SGHAT, CDR2 FQNNGV. V shed 1 base and J shed 3 bases, with 13 bases lying between them. The CDR3 runs to 15 residues. The CDR3 loop reads CASSLVPLNSYEQYF. The CDR3 DNA follows: TGTGCCAGCAGCTTAGTCCCCCTCAACAGCTACGAGCAGTACTTC.

V usage is TRBV5-5 and J usage is TRBJ2-6; D is unclear. The CDR3 loop spans 15 amino acids. Trimming took 1 base from V and 3 from J, leaving 8 bases between them. CDR1 and CDR2 from the germline V gene are SGHKS and YYEKEE (reference sequence). The CDR3 DNA reads as TGTGCCAGCAGCTTGTCAGGCGATGGGGCCAACGTCCTGACTTTC. This codes for CASSLSGDGANVLTF.

The V call is TRBV14, the J call TRBJ1-3; no definite D call. Per the germline V gene, CDR1 is SGHDN and CDR2 is FVKESK. The V end lost 0 bases, the J end lost 4 bases, and 10 bases lay between the germline ends. The CDR3 runs 15 residues. The CDR3 region has the DNA TGTGCCAGCAGCCAAGATCGGGGTTTCGGAAACACCATATATTTT. This codes for CASSQDRGFGNTIYF.

This clone was detected only once. The chain links TRBV9 to TRBJ2-7, with 7 bases that match TRBD2. This CDR3 spans 14 amino acids. V shed 3 bases and J 4 bases; nucleotides not matched to a gene: 7. The germline V gene has CDR1 SGDLS and CDR2 YYNGEE. The DNA of the CDR3 is TGTGCCAGCAGCGAGGGGCAAGCGGGGTACGAGCAGTACTTC. This translates into CASSEGQAGYEQYF.

The chain has TRBV2 and TRBJ2-7; 9 bases are shared with TRBD1. The V segment lost 6 bases and the J segment 3 bases; nucleotides outside the gene matches: 6. The germline gives CDR1 SNHLY, CDR2 FYNNEI. The CDR3 consists of 14 residues. For the CDR3, the DNA is TGTGCCAGCAGCCGGGACAGGGCCGTCTACGAGCAGTACTTC. Translation gives CASSRDRAVYEQYF.

This sequence joins TRBV4-3 and TRBJ2-2; D is undetermined. The germline V gene encodes CDR1 LGHNA and CDR2 YSLEER. V was trimmed by 3 bases and J by 4 bases, leaving 9 bases between them. The CDR3 covers 14 residues. The CDR3 loop reads CASSHLSFTGELFF. The CDR3 bases are TGCGCCAGCAGCCACCTGAGTTTCACCGGGGAGCTGTTTTTT.

V is TRBV29-1 and J is TRBJ2-1; 10 bases are a match to TRBD1. The germline V gene encodes CDR1 SQVTM and CDR2 ANQGSEA. Losses at the gene ends were 6 bases for V and 8 bases for J; bases not matched to a gene: 4. The CDR3 contains 12 residues. The CDR3 DNA follows: TGCAGCGTGTCCGGGACAGGGGATGAGCAGTTCTTC. It codes for CSVSGTGDEQFF.

The chain recombines TRBV11-2 with TRBJ1-1; no clear D. V was clipped by 4 bases and J by 8 bases, with 8 bases between them. The CDR3 has 11 amino acids. Germline V gene data show CDR1 as SGHAT and CDR2 as FQNNGV. The CDR3 reads CASSSGLEAFF. CDR3 bases: TGTGCCAGCAGCTCTGGACTAGAAGCTTTCTTT.

This chain links TRBV4-1 with TRBJ2-2, with a tentative D call TRBD1 (6 bases). V was trimmed by 4 bases and J by 2 bases, leaving 11 bases between them. Per germline, CDR1 MGHRA and CDR2 YSYEKL. This CDR3 has 15 amino acids. The CDR3 DNA is TGCGCCAGCAGCCTACCACAGGGTAACACCGGGGAGCTGTTTTTT. It encodes CASSLPQGNTGELFF.

The chain has TRBV5-1 and TRBJ1-2; 7 bases map to TRBD1. The V gene's germline CDR1 is SGHRS and CDR2 YFSETQ. The CDR3 loop spans 15 amino acids. V shed 0 bases and J 1 base; nucleotides not matched to a gene: 3. The CDR3 DNA reads TGCGCCAGCAGCTTGGAAGGGACAGATAACTATGGCTACACCTTC. Translation: CASSLEGTDNYGYTF.

The chain employs TRBV10-3 and TRBJ2-2; no clear D gene. V was trimmed by 5 bases and J by 4 bases, leaving 14 bases between them. Germline V gives CDR1 ENHRY, CDR2 SYGVKD. The CDR3 is made up of 15 amino acids. The CDR3 spells CAISSDGTGTGELFF. The CDR3, as DNA: TGTGCCATCAGTTCGGATGGTACGGGCACCGGGGAGCTGTTTTTT.

The chain combines TRBV2 with TRBJ2-3, with D tentatively TRBD1 or TRBD2 (5 bases each). This CDR3 has 15 amino acids. The germline V gene encodes CDR1 SNHLY and CDR2 FYNNEI. With 3 bases removed from V and 0 bases from J, the gap between germline ends came to 10 bases. For the CDR3, the DNA is TGTGCCAGCAGTGACGGGGCCGCGAGCACAGATACGCAGTATTTT. This sequence encodes CASSDGAASTDTQYF. Variable domain in full (rest from reference TRBV2 and TRBJ2-3): EPEVTQTPSHQVTQMGQEVILRCVPISNHLYFYWYRQILGQKVEFLVSFYNNEISEKSEIFDDQFSVERPDGSNFTLKIRSTKLEDSAMYFCASSDGAASTDTQYFGPGTRLTVL.

The chain is built from TRBV28 and TRBJ2-7; D unclear. V was pared by 2 bases and J by 4 bases, with 9 bases between. The germline gives CDR1 MDHEN, CDR2 SYDVKM. The CDR3 has 13 amino acids. The CDR3 nucleotides read TGTGCCAGCAGTTTACAGAGTTTATACGAGCAGTACTTC. Residues: CASSLQSLYEQYF.

V gene TRBV7-2 combines with J gene TRBJ2-1; possibly TRBD2 for D (5 bases). Germline V lookup: CDR1 SGHTA, CDR2 FQGNSA. CDR3 length equals 16 residues. V lost 1 base, J lost 5 bases, and 15 bases lay in between. The CDR3 region has the DNA TGTGCCAGCAGCTTAGGTATGGCTAGCCTTAACAATGAGCAGTTCTTC. Residues: CASSLGMASLNNEQFF.

As concerns this clone: Distinct nucleotide sequences in the sample also encode this CDR3. The CDR3 DNA reads as TGCGCCAGCAGTCTCCCTGGGGCCTACGAGCAGTACTTC. It encodes CASSLPGAYEQYF. The genes are TRBV5-1 and TRBJ2-7; no definite D call. This CDR3 region has 13 residues. Looked up from germline, CDR1 is SGHRS and CDR2 is YFSETQ. Trimming shortened V by 5 bases and J by 2 bases, and 11 bases separated the two germline ends.

The chain employs TRBV29-1 and TRBJ2-3; D is unclear. Germline CDR1 reads SQVTM; CDR2 reads ANQGSEA. This CDR3 contains 13 residues. Trimming pared 1 base from V and 2 bases from J, leaving 7 bases between. In nucleotides, the CDR3 is TGCAGCGTTGAAGTGACCTACACAGATACGCAGTATTTT. This encodes CSVEVTYTDTQYF.